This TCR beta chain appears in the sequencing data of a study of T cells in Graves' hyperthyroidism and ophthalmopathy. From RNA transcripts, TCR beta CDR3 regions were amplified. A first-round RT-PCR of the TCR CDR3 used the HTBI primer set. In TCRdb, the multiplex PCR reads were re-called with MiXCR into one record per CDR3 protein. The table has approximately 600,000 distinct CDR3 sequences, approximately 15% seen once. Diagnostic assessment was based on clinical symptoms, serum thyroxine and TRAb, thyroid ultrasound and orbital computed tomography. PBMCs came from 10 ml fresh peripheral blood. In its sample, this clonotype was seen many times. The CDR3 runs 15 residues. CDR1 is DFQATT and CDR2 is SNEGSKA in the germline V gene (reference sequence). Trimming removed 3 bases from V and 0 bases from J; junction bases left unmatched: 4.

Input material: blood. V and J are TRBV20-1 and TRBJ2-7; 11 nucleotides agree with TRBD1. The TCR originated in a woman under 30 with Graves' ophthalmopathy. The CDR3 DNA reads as TGCAGTGCTAGCCCTGGGACAGGGGGCTCCTACGAGCAGTACTTC. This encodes CSASPGTGGSYEQYF.